This is a list of T cell receptor beta chains from one sample in a study of shared clonotypes between healthy human individuals. Sequencing used immunoSEQ multiplex PCR; TCRdb keeps in-frame clones, though not all of them. The table has some 2.1 million clones, approximately 94% seen once. The sequenced sample was naive CD8+ T cells sorted from blood. These receptors were collected from a man in his late teens or twenties in good health. The CDR3 runs from the conserved cysteine through the conserved F or W. The order of the fields is V gene, D gene, CDR3 length, clone size, J gene, CDR3 DNA, CDR3 protein. A D gene is named only where the DNA matches it firmly. Size is omitted from some rows. Given values are once, few, many or a class for expanded clones.

V: TRBV7-9; D: TRBD1; length: 15; size: NA; J: TRBJ1-1; DNA: TGTGCCAGCAGCCCCTCGACAGGGGGGCCGTCTGAAGCTTTCTTT; CDR3: CASSPSTGGPSEAFF
V: TRBV7-6; D: TRBD2; length: 15; size: NA; J: TRBJ2-5; DNA: TGTGCCAGCAGCGGAGGCGGGGGATGGCAAGAGACCCAGTACTTC; CDR3: CASSGGGGWQETQYF
V: TRBV6-5; D: TRBD1; length: 14; size: NA; J: TRBJ2-7; DNA: TGTGCCAGCAGTCAAACAGGGGGCATGGAGGAGCAGTACTTC; CDR3: CASSQTGGMEEQYF
V: TRBV11-2; D: TRBD2; length: 12; size: NA; J: TRBJ2-7; DNA: TGTGCCACCAGCGGGAGCTCCTACGAGCAGTACTTC; CDR3: CATSGSSYEQYF
V: TRBV25-1; D: NA; length: 13; size: NA; J: TRBJ2-7; DNA: TGTGCCAGCAGTGCTGGGGCCGGCTACGAGCAGTACTTC; CDR3: CASSAGAGYEQYF
V: TRBV6-5; D: TRBD2; length: 15; size: NA; J: TRBJ2-2; DNA: TGTGCCAGCAGTTACCTAGCGGGGCTCACCGGGGAGCTGTTTTTT; CDR3: CASSYLAGLTGELFF
V: TRBV13; D: NA; length: 13; size: NA; J: TRBJ2-3; DNA: TGTGCCAGCAGCTCCCGATTGGAAGATACGCAGTATTTT; CDR3: CASSSRLEDTQYF
V: TRBV4-3; D: NA; length: 15; size: NA; J: TRBJ1-5; DNA: TGCGCCAGCAGCCAAGTTATGGCAGGGAATCAGCCCCAGCATTTT; CDR3: CASSQVMAGNQPQHF
V: TRBV5-4; D: TRBD1; length: 13; size: once; J: TRBJ2-7; DNA: TGTGCCAGCAGCAAGGGACAGGGTAACGAGCAGTACTTC; CDR3: CASSKGQGNEQYF
V: TRBV27; D: NA; length: 13; size: NA; J: TRBJ1-3; DNA: TGTGCCAGCAGTCCGAACTCTGGAAACACCATATATTTT; CDR3: CASSPNSGNTIYF
V: TRBV5-4; D: TRBD1; length: 15; size: NA; J: TRBJ2-7; DNA: TGTGCCAGCAGCTTGTCCGGGACAGGGGTAGACGAGCAGTACTTC; CDR3: CASSLSGTGVDEQYF
V: TRBV5-5; D: TRBD2; length: 14; size: NA; J: TRBJ2-5; DNA: TGTGCCAGCAGCTTTGGGGAGGGGCGAGAGACCCAGTACTTC; CDR3: CASSFGEGRETQYF
V: TRBV5-6; D: NA; length: 17; size: NA; J: TRBJ2-7; DNA: TGTGCCAGCAGCTTGGAAGCCCCGACGGAGCTATCCTACGAGCAGTACTTC; CDR3: CASSLEAPTELSYEQYF
V: TRBV27; D: NA; length: 14; size: NA; J: TRBJ2-5; DNA: TGTGCCAGCAGTTTTCGAGATTACCAAGAGACCCAGTACTTC; CDR3: CASSFRDYQETQYF
V: TRBV15; D: NA; length: 13; size: NA; J: TRBJ2-4; DNA: TGTGCCACCAGTCCCGACAGGAAAAACATTCAGTACTTC; CDR3: CATSPDRKNIQYF